The rows below give T cell receptor beta chains drawn from one sample of a study of blood T cell repertoires in COVID-19. Some clones are missing from TCRdb's copy, which holds only in-frame ones; the method was immunoSEQ multiplex PCR. The sample carries about 170,000 clones, 80% to 85% recorded once. The specimen was peripheral blood. These receptors came from a man aged 65 to 79 with active or convalescent COVID-19. Each CDR3 is given with its conserved first and last residue. A D gene is named only where the DNA matches it firmly. Expanded clones get a size class; other rows say once, few or many, or leave the size out.

V	D	J	size	DNA	CDR3
TRBV6-5	.	TRBJ1-6	once	TGTGCCAGCAGTTACCAGGAGGGTAATTCACCCCTCCACTTT	CASSYQEGNSPLHF
TRBV2	TRBD2	TRBJ2-1	.	TGTGCCAGCAGTGTGGTTAGCGGGGGGGAGCAGTTCTTC	CASSVVSGGEQFF
TRBV5-8	TRBD1	TRBJ1-3	.	TGTGCCAGCAGCTTGGTGGGGACAGGGGGCAGTGCTTTTGGAAACACCATATATTTT	CASSLVGTGGSAFGNTIYF
TRBV10-3	.	TRBJ1-4	.	TGTGCCATCAGTGCCTACGGCGGGAGTAATGAAAAACTGTTTTTT	CAISAYGGSNEKLFF
TRBV28	TRBD1	TRBJ2-7	.	TGTGCCAGCTTTGCCCCGGGACAGGGAGAAGAGCAGTACTTC	CASFAPGQGEEQYF
TRBV11-2	TRBD1	TRBJ2-5	.	TGTGCCAGCAGCTTCCAGCCGGGACAGCTAACCCAAGAGACCCAGTACTTC	CASSFQPGQLTQETQYF
TRBV7-3	.	TRBJ1-1	.	TGTGCCAGCAGCTTTTCACAGGCCACTGAAGCTTTCTTT	CASSFSQATEAFF
TRBV4-3	TRBD2	TRBJ2-7	.	TGCGCCAGCAGCCCAATAGCGGGGCCCCAGACGGAGCAGTACTTC	CASSPIAGPQTEQYF
TRBV6-5	.	TRBJ1-1	.	TGTGCCAGCAGTTACTCCCATAGGGGGAACACTGAAGCTTTCTTT	CASSYSHRGNTEAFF
TRBV24-1	.	TRBJ1-1	.	TGTGCCACCAGTGATTCTAGGGGTGCGGGGGACGCTGAAGCTTTCTTT	CATSDSRGAGDAEAFF
TRBV18	.	TRBJ1-6	few	TGTGCCAGCTCACCCTTGGACATCTCAACCCCTCTGAGCTCCTATAATTCACCCCTCCACTTT	CASSPLDISTPLSSYNSPLHF
TRBV4-3	.	TRBJ1-1	.	TGCGCCAGCAGCCCCCGGGAGGGCCTACATTGGACTTTCTTT	CASSPREGLHWTFF
TRBV3-1/TRBV3-2	TRBD1	TRBJ1-2	.	TGTGCCAGCAGCCAGGGACAGTTCTATGGCTACACCTTC	CASSQGQFYGYTF
TRBV5-4	.	TRBJ2-7	few	TGTGCCAGCAGCTTGGCCATCAGCTACGAGCAGTACTTC	CASSLAISYEQYF
TRBV2	.	TRBJ1-4	many	TGTGCCAGCAATGCGCGGGGGCTCGGTAATGAAAAACTGTTTTTT	CASNARGLGNEKLFF
TRBV7-9	TRBD1	TRBJ1-4	.	TGTGCCAGCAGGTCTGACAGGGGAAGTGAAAAACTGTTTTTT	CASRSDRGSEKLFF